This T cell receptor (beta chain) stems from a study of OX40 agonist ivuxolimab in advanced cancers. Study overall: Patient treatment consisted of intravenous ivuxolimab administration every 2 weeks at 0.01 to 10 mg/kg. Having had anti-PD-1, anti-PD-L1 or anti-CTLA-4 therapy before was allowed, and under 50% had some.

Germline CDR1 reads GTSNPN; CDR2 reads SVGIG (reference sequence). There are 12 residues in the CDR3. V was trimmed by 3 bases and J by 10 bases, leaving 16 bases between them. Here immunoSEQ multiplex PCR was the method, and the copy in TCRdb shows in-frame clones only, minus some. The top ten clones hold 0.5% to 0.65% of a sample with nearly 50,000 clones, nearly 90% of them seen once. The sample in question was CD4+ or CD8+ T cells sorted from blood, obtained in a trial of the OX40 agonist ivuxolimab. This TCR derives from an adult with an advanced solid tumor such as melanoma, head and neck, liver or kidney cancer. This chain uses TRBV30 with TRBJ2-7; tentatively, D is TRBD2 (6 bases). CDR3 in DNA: TGTGCCTGGAGCCGGGGAGGCTCGCGTCAGTACTTC. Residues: CAWSRGGSRQYF.